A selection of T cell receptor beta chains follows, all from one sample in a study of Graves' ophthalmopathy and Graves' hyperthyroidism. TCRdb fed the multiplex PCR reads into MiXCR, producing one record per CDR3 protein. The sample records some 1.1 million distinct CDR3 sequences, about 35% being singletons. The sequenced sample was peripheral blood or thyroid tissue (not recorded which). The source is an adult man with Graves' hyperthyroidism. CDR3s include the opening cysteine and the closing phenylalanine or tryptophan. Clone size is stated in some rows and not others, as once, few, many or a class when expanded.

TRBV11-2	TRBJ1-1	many	CASSTNRQVNTEAFF
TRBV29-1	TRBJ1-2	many	CSVGGQRYGYTF
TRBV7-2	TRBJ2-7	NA	CAWGKAGTGYYEQYF
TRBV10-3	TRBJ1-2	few	CASSSERGYTF
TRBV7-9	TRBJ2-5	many	CASSPQFDREETQYF
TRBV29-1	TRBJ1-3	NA	CSVPDRGTSSGNTIYF
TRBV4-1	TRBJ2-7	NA	CASSQRDSGTYEQYF
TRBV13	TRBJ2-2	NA	CASSSVGLENTGELFF
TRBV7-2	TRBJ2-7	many	CASTRDSLGISYEQYF
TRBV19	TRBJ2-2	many	CASRYHSGATGELFF
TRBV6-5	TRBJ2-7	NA	CASSYAGQGTYEQYF
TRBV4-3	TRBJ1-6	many	CASSRTPRSLHF
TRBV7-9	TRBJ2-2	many	CASRWRGSYTGELFF
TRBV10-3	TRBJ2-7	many	CAISAGLIPYEQYF
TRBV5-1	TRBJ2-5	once	CARARLAGGQETQYF
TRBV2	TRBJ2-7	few	CASSVGRTITYEQYF
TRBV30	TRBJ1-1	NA	CAWNGRTPNTEAFF
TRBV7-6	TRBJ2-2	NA	CASSFQAGGTGELFF
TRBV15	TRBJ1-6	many	CATSSPQGNNSPLHF
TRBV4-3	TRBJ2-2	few	CASSQDPGLARELFF
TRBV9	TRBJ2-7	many	CASSSHPGDSYEQYF
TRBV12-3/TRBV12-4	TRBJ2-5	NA	CASAVGEGYETQYF
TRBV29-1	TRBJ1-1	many	CSVSGGDGTEAFF
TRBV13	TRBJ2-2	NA	CASSPISTGARSTGELFF
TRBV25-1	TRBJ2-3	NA	CASSFPGHTDTQYF
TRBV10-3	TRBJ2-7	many	CAISDPPGGSPYEQYF
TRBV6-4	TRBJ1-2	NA	CASSKGTGTSYGYTF
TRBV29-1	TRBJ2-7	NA	CSVEGQGGEQYF
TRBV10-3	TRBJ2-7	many	CAISEMGGDYEQYF
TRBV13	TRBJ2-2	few	CASSPGTGYGGELFF
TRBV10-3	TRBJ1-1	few	CASQTSGQRTEAFF
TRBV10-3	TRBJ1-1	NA	CASSYSAGTTEAFF
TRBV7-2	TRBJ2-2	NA	CASSSWDPRSGELFF
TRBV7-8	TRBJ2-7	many	CASSPRLGGRARHEQYF
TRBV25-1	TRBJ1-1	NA	CASSNKQGAPNTEAFF
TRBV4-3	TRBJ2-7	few	CASSQDAGLEQYF
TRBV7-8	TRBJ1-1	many	CASSARRGMNTEAFF